These 4 T cell receptor beta chains originate from one sample sequenced in a study of blood T cell repertoires in COVID-19. The table came from immunoSEQ multiplex PCR; TCRdb's copy has only in-frame clones and leaves some out. Of 200,000 to 250,000 clones listed, 83% were seen once; the top ten hold 3.6%. Sequenced input: PBMCs or T cells enriched from blood (not recorded which). These receptors were taken from a middle-aged woman who had been exposed to COVID-19.

The chain is built from TRBV4-3 and TRBJ2-7; 9 nucleotides line up with TRBD2. Germline-derived CDR1 and CDR2 are LGHNA and YSLEER. This CDR3 is 16 amino acids long. Trimming took 1 base from V and 3 from J; bases not matched to a gene: 7. This CDR3 reads CASSQAWRGGFYEQYF. CDR3 coding DNA: TGCGCCAGCAGCCAAGCTTGGCGGGGGGGCTTCTACGAGCAGTACTTC.

The V call is TRBV7-6, the J call TRBJ2-5; D remains unclear. V was shortened by 5 bases and J by 5 bases, with 24 bases between the two germline ends. The CDR3 is made up of 17 amino acids. Germline CDR1 and CDR2: SGHVS and FNYEAQ. The CDR3 coding sequence is TGTGCCAGCAGCCAGATTCAGCAAACAGTTAAAAGTGAGACCCAGTACTTC. Protein: CASSQIQQTVKSETQYF.

This chain uses TRBV5-1 with TRBJ1-4, with 8 bases fitting TRBD1. CDR1 is SGHRS, CDR2 YFSETQ, per germline. The CDR3 is 15 amino acids. V shed 1 base and J 5 bases; nucleotides not matched to a gene: 4. The CDR3: CASSLPDRGNEKLFF. The CDR3 DNA follows: TGCGCCAGCAGCTTGCCCGACAGGGGAAATGAAAAACTGTTTTTT.

The chain is built from TRBV18 and TRBJ1-2; a possible D gene is TRBD1 (5 bases). The CDR3 length is 16 residues. V lost 5 bases and J 0 bases, leaving 16 bases between the germline ends. The germline V gene has CDR1 KGHSH and CDR2 LQKENI. CDR3 region: CASSASDSVSNYGYTF. In DNA form, the CDR3 reads TGTGCCAGCTCAGCCTCCGACAGCGTCTCTAACTATGGCTACACCTTC.